What follows are 13 T cell receptor beta chains derived from one specimen sequenced in a study of shared clonotypes between healthy human individuals. Some clones are missing from TCRdb's copy, which holds only in-frame ones; the method was immunoSEQ multiplex PCR. The table lists fewer than 2.5 million clones, over 85% of them singletons. Sequencing was done on a sample of naive CD4+ T cells from PBMCs. The subset here: CD45RA+ positively selected. All receptors derive from a man aged 18-30 years in good health. Some clones in this sample may be carry-over from other donors' samples.

This clone was found once. CDR3 bases: TGCGCCAGCAGCCCCCGGACTAGCGGGTTTAGCTCCTACAATGAGCAGTTCTTC. Its translation is CASSPRTSGFSSYNEQFF. The genes are TRBV5-1 and TRBJ2-1, with 11 bases identical to TRBD2. V gave up 4 bases and J gave up 0 bases; unmatched junction bases: 9. Germline values: CDR1 SGHRS, CDR2 YFSETQ. The CDR3 runs to 18 residues.

V is TRBV30 and J is TRBJ2-1; TRBD1 might be the D (5 bases). In germline, CDR1 is GTSNPN, CDR2 SVGIG (reference sequence). The CDR3 covers 11 residues. CDR3 sequence: CVGRDYNEQFF. The CDR3 DNA sequence: TGTGTGGGCAGGGACTACAATGAGCAGTTCTTC.

This clone was seen just once. The CDR3 is CASSPGVLETQYF. The CDR3 DNA follows: TGTGCCAGCAGCCCCGGGGTCTTAGAGACCCAGTACTTC. The V and J genes are TRBV5-4 and TRBJ2-5; a possible D gene is TRBD2 (5 bases). CDR1 and CDR2 (germline): SGHNT, YYREEE (reference sequence). The CDR3 extends over 13 amino acids. Between the trimmed V and J ends, which lost 4 bases and 4 bases, there was a span of 11 bases. Filled out from reference TRBV5-4 and TRBJ2-5, the complete variable domain reads ETGVTQSPTHLIKTRGQQVTLRCSSQSGHNTVSWYQQALGQGPQFIFQYYREEENGRGNFPPRFSGLQFPNYSSELNVNALELDDSALYLCASSPGVLETQYFGPGTRLLVL.

The chain employs TRBV5-1 and TRBJ2-5; possible D gene TRBD2, 6 bases. The germline CDR1 and CDR2 sequences are SGHRS and YFSETQ. The CDR3 is 14 amino acids. Trimming removed 3 bases at V and 2 bases at J, with 11 bases between. The CDR3 spells CASSWSGLQETQYF. In DNA, the CDR3 is TGCGCCAGCAGCTGGAGCGGGCTTCAAGAGACCCAGTACTTC.

The gene calls are TRBV5-1 and TRBJ2-4; D is possibly TRBD1 or TRBD2 (6 bases each). The V end lost 3 bases, the J end lost 5 bases, and 15 bases lay between the germline ends. Looked up from germline, CDR1 is SGHRS and CDR2 is YFSETQ. The CDR3 loop spans 15 amino acids. The CDR3 nucleotides read TGCGCCAGCAGCTCGGAGGTGGGGGGCCAAAACATTCAGTACTTC. Residues: CASSSEVGGQNIQYF.

CDR3 loop: CATTRGNDRAHYGYTF. The CDR3 coding sequence is TGTGCCACCACTCGGGGGAATGACCGGGCTCACTATGGCTACACCTTC. The V and J genes are TRBV18 and TRBJ1-2; a weak D match, TRBD1 (5 bases). Deletions cut 10 bases from V and 3 bases from J, with 24 bases between. Germline V lookup: CDR1 KGHSH, CDR2 LQKENI. The CDR3 has 16 residues.

This clone has only one observation. This chain links TRBV7-3 with TRBJ2-3; TRBD1 matches at 8 bases. The CDR3 spans 16 residues. Germline CDR1 and CDR2: SGHTA and FQGTGA. V dropped 2 bases and J dropped 4; count of bases not matched to a gene: 8. DNA of the CDR3: TGTGCCAGCAGCTTATCAGTCCAGGGGGCCGCAGATACGCAGTATTTT. Translating it yields CASSLSVQGAADTQYF.

The chain joins TRBV7-2 to TRBJ1-4, with 8 positions matching TRBD1. The ends lost 6 bases at V and 7 bases at J; junction bases unmatched: 7. CDR1 is SGHTA and CDR2 is FQGNSA in the germline V gene. The CDR3 is made up of 14 amino acids. The CDR3 here is CASSRTGWAEKLFF. CDR3 DNA sequence: TGTGCCAGCAGTCGGACAGGGTGGGCTGAAAAACTGTTTTTT.

The count of this clone is one. The CDR3 loop reads CASSLELANYGYTF. Written as DNA, the CDR3 is TGTGCCAGCAGCTTAGAGCTCGCTAACTATGGCTACACCTTC. The chain couples TRBV7-8 to TRBJ1-2; D uncertain. CDR1 and CDR2 from the germline V gene are SGHVS and FQNEAQ. The V end lost 1 base, the J end lost 0 bases, and 6 bases lay between the germline ends. CDR3 length equals 14 residues.

This clone appeared once. The V and J genes are TRBV28 and TRBJ1-4; D call uncertain. Germline loops: CDR1 MDHEN, CDR2 SYDVKM. Deletions cut 2 bases from V and 8 bases from J, with 6 bases between. CDR3 length: 12 residues. CDR3 DNA sequence: TGTGCCAGCAGTTTAAGCCAAGAAAAACTGTTTTTT. It codes for CASSLSQEKLFF.

The sample holds one count of this clone. The chain couples TRBV10-1 to TRBJ1-2; D is unresolved. CDR3 length: 14 amino acids. The germline gives CDR1 WNHNN, CDR2 SYGVQD (reference sequence). The V gene lost 8 bases and the J gene lost 3 bases, with 16 bases spanning the gap. CDR3 amino acids: CASPPGVPHYGYTF. The CDR3 DNA reads as TGCGCCAGCCCCCCAGGCGTCCCACACTATGGCTACACCTTC.

About this clone: Other DNA sequences in this specimen translate into the identical CDR3. The gene calls are TRBV29-1 and TRBJ2-5; TRBD1 matches at 9 bases. This CDR3 comprises 12 residues. The germline CDR1 and CDR2 sequences are SQVTM and ANQGSEA. J was trimmed by 3 bases and V by 7 bases; bases with no gene match: 3. CDR3 in amino acids: CSARTGEETQYF. The CDR3 coding sequence is TGCAGCGCACGGACAGGGGAAGAGACCCAGTACTTC.

The CDR3 region is CASSPRFGELFF. In nucleotides, the CDR3 is TGTGCCAGCTCACCACGGTTCGGGGAGCTGTTTTTT. This chain connects TRBV18 to TRBJ2-2; D call uncertain. Germline V gene data show CDR1 as KGHSH and CDR2 as LQKENI. The CDR3 totals 12 residues. The V end was cut by 1 base, the J end by 7 bases, with 4 bases between.